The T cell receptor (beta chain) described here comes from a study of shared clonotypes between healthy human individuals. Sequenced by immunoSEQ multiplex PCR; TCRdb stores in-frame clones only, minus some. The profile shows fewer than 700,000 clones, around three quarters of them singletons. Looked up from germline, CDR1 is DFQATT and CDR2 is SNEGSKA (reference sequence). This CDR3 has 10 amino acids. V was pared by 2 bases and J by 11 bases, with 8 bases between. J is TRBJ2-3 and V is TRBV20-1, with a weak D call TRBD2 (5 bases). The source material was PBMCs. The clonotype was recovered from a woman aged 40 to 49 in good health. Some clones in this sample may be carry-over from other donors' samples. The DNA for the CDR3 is TGCAGTGCTAGACTCGGGGTGCAGTATTTT. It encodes CSARLGVQYF.